These 24 T cell receptor beta chains originate from one sample sequenced in a study of blood T cell repertoires in COVID-19. Clones were sequenced by immunoSEQ multiplex PCR, and TCRdb holds only the in-frame ones, with some missing. Of 140,000 to 150,000 clones in the sample, roughly 80% are singletons; the top ten hold less than 7%. The material sequenced was PBMCs or T cells enriched from blood (not recorded which). All receptors come from a woman in her forties who had recovered from COVID-19.

The V and J genes are TRBV20-1 and TRBJ2-7; possibly TRBD2 for D (6 bases). The CDR3 is made up of 13 amino acids. Germline CDR1 reads DFQATT; CDR2 reads SNEGSKA (reference sequence). V lost 3 bases and J 3 bases, leaving 12 bases between the germline ends. The CDR3 region has the DNA TGCAGTGCTAGTACCGGGACTGACTACGAGCAGTACTTC. Translation: CSASTGTDYEQYF.

The chain carries TRBV19 and TRBJ1-2; 8 nucleotides line up with TRBD1. The V gene's germline CDR1 is LNHDA and CDR2 SQIVND (reference sequence). This CDR3 has 13 residues. With V trimmed by 7 bases and J by 5 bases, 6 bases remained unmatched. CDR3 DNA: TGTGCCAGTAAGGACAGGGAGAGTTATGGCTACACCTTC. Its translation is CASKDRESYGYTF.

This clone was found a few times. One junction end disagrees with the germline gene, perhaps due to a read error. The V gene is TRBV7-7, the J gene TRBJ2-3; 14 positions match TRBD2. Germline CDR1 SSHAT, CDR2 FNYEAQ (reference sequence). The CDR3 runs to 18 residues. The CDR3 DNA reads as TGTGCTAGCAGCCCGCTGACTAGCGGGGGGGCCCTGGCAGATACGCAGTATTTT. The encoded protein is CASSPLTSGGALADTQYF.

This clone was counted a few times. The chain links TRBV18 to TRBJ1-2, with D hard to call. CDR3 size: 12 residues. Trimming cost V 6 bases and J 8 bases, with 13 bases left between them. Germline V gene lookup returns CDR1 KGHSH and CDR2 LQKENI. The CDR3 here is CASSQAGEGYTF. The CDR3 region has the DNA TGTGCCAGCTCCCAGGCGGGTGAGGGCTACACCTTC.

V usage is TRBV5-8 and J usage is TRBJ2-2; 10 bases are a match to TRBD2. The CDR3 contains 19 residues. In germline, CDR1 is SGHTS, CDR2 YDEGEE. After removal of 4 bases from V and 4 bases from J, the junction contained 16 bases not matched to a gene. The CDR3 sequence: CASSLGLAERGTSTGELFF. As DNA, the CDR3 is TGTGCCAGCAGCCTCGGACTAGCGGAAAGGGGGACTTCCACCGGGGAGCTGTTTTTT.

The chain joins TRBV7-3 to TRBJ2-4; tentative D call: TRBD1 (6 bases). Trimming removed 3 bases from V and 6 bases from J, with 12 bases in between. The CDR3 runs to 14 residues. Germline lookup yields CDR1 SGHTA and CDR2 FQGTGA. CDR3 in DNA: TGTGCCAGCAGCTTGGACAGCTACACAAACATTCAGTACTTC. It yields the protein CASSLDSYTNIQYF.

V and J are TRBV6-5 and TRBJ1-2; 8 nucleotides match TRBD1. V lost 6 bases and J lost 5; bases outside the gene matches: 11. Germline CDR1 and CDR2: MNHEY and SVGAGI. The CDR3 length is 15 residues. The CDR3 DNA reads as TGTGCCAGCAGCCAGACAGGGGTCAGGGGGTATGGCTACACCTTC. Translation: CASSQTGVRGYGYTF.

This chain joins TRBV27 and TRBJ1-4; no reliable D call. V shed 1 base and J shed 0 bases, with 9 bases lying between them. The CDR3 totals 16 residues. Germline V gene sequence: CDR1 MNHEY, CDR2 SMNVEV (reference sequence). The CDR3 DNA reads TGTGCCAGCAGTTTATTAAGCGATGCAACTAATGAAAAACTGTTTTTT. Translating gives CASSLLSDATNEKLFF.

J is TRBJ2-5 and V is TRBV2; 7 bases agree with TRBD1. The CDR3 sequence is 14 residues long. The ends lost 8 bases at V and 3 bases at J; junction bases unmatched: 9. Germline lookup yields CDR1 SNHLY and CDR2 FYNNEI. The CDR3, as DNA: TGTGCCAGCCGTCTGGGGACAGCAGAAGAGACCCAGTACTTC. Residues: CASRLGTAEETQYF.

This rearrangement joins TRBV3-1 (or the pseudogene TRBV3-2) to TRBJ2-3, with D possibly matching TRBD2 (5 bases). The CDR3 is 13 amino acids. The V and J ends lost 8 bases and 12 bases respectively, with 21 bases between them. The germline V gene has CDR1 LGHDT and CDR2 YNNKEL (reference sequence). The CDR3 region has the DNA TGTGCCAGCGGGAGTGATGACTCTCTTACCCAGTATTTT. It codes for CASGSDDSLTQYF.

The chain carries TRBV3-1 (or the pseudogene TRBV3-2) and TRBJ1-2; a weak D match, TRBD1 (6 bases). Germline CDR1 LGHDT, CDR2 YNNKEL (reference sequence). Trimming removed 8 bases at V and 8 bases at J, with 18 bases between. This CDR3 spans 13 amino acids. This CDR3 reads CASPQQGPGGYTF. For the CDR3, the DNA is TGTGCCAGCCCCCAACAGGGACCCGGGGGCTACACCTTC.

This chain uses TRBV19 with TRBJ1-2; 7 bases line up with TRBD1. J gave up 7 bases and V 10 bases, and 6 bases lay outside the gene matches. There are 11 residues in the CDR3. CDR1 LNHDA and CDR2 SQIVND come from the germline V gene (reference sequence). The CDR3, as DNA: TGTGCCACTTTGACAGGGAGTGGCTACACCTTC. Translated: CATLTGSGYTF.

The chain is built from TRBV7-9 and TRBJ2-5; 8 nucleotides line up with TRBD2. The germline gives CDR1 SEHNR, CDR2 FQNEAQ (reference sequence). CDR3 length: 14 amino acids. With 3 bases clipped from V and 3 bases from J, the junction kept 3 bases outside the gene matches. The CDR3 bases are TGTGCCAGCAGCTTGGCGGGAGGTAAAGAGACCCAGTACTTC. This translates into CASSLAGGKETQYF.

The J gene is TRBJ2-7, the V gene TRBV10-3, with 9 bases identical to TRBD1. CDR1 ENHRY and CDR2 SYGVKD come from the germline V gene. This CDR3 has 16 residues. V shed 6 bases, J shed 0 bases, and the junction held 9 bases outside the gene matches. This chain's CDR3 is CAISETGTGSSYEQYF. The CDR3, as DNA: TGTGCCATCAGCGAAACCGGGACAGGGAGCTCCTACGAGCAGTACTTC.

V gene TRBV19 combines with J gene TRBJ2-7; 10 bases are shared with TRBD1. This CDR3 region has 14 residues. V shed 4 bases and J 7 bases; nucleotides not matched to a gene: 7. Looked up from germline, CDR1 is LNHDA and CDR2 is SQIVND (reference sequence). The CDR3 region has the DNA TGTGCCAGTAGTAGACAGGGGGCGAATGGAGAGCAGTACTTC. Translating gives CASSRQGANGEQYF.

This clone has just one count. The V call is TRBV20-1, the J call TRBJ2-5; 7 nucleotides line up with TRBD2. CDR1 is DFQATT and CDR2 is SNEGSKA in the germline V gene (reference sequence). The CDR3 totals 15 residues. Trimming at V came to 3 bases and at J to 4 bases, leaving 11 bases not matched to a gene. The CDR3 is CSASVVTSTLETQYF. The DNA for the CDR3 is TGCAGTGCTAGTGTCGTGACTAGCACGCTAGAGACCCAGTACTTC.

The chain recombines TRBV2 with TRBJ1-2; D not certain. Trimming pared 9 bases from V and 8 bases from J, leaving 25 bases between. Germline V gene lookup returns CDR1 SNHLY and CDR2 FYNNEI. The CDR3 has 15 amino acids. CDR3 DNA: TGTGCCAGTCGGATTGAGACCGGGGTTTCTGTCGGCTACACCTTC. This gives the protein CASRIETGVSVGYTF.

This sequence joins TRBV7-9 and TRBJ1-5, with TRBD1 as a possible D gene (5 bases). The germline gives CDR1 SEHNR, CDR2 FQNEAQ (reference sequence). The CDR3 loop spans 15 amino acids. Trimming cost V 6 bases and J 4 bases, with 16 bases left between them. CDR3 nucleotide sequence: TGTGCCAGCAGTCTCCAGGGCCTATCTAATCAGCCCCAGCATTTT. Its protein product is CASSLQGLSNQPQHF.

This rearrangement joins TRBV4-1 to TRBJ1-1, with D possibly TRBD1 on 5 matching bases. Germline CDR1 is MGHRA and CDR2 is YSYEKL. Trimming took off 2 bases at V and 1 base at J, with 11 bases between the two ends. The CDR3 length is 15 residues. This CDR3 is CASSQPDNSNTEAFF. The CDR3 DNA is TGCGCCAGCAGCCAACCGGACAATTCGAACACTGAAGCTTTCTTT.

This chain links TRBV2 with TRBJ1-1, with TRBD1 matching 8 bases. The germline V gene encodes CDR1 SNHLY and CDR2 FYNNEI. The V gene end was trimmed by 1 base and the J gene end by 5 bases; junction bases not matched to a gene: 3. The CDR3 totals 14 residues. CDR3 protein: CASSEETGETEAFF. DNA of the CDR3: TGTGCCAGCAGTGAAGAGACAGGGGAAACTGAAGCTTTCTTT.

The CDR3 bases are TGTGCCATCAGCCCAGCGGGAGCCAACAATGAGCAGTTCTTC. It yields the protein CAISPAGANNEQFF. V is TRBV10-3 and J is TRBJ2-1, with 8 bases aligning to TRBD2. V trimming: 6 bases; J trimming: 5 bases; junction bases outside the gene matches: 6. CDR1 is ENHRY, CDR2 SYGVKD, per germline. This CDR3 region has 14 residues.

The V and J genes are TRBV10-3 and TRBJ2-1; D is uncertain. Germline CDR1 and CDR2: ENHRY and SYGVKD. There are 12 residues in the CDR3. Trimming removed 2 bases from V and 7 bases from J, with 6 bases in between. The CDR3 protein is CAISEGSNEQFF. The CDR3 nucleotides read TGTGCCATCAGTGAGGGTAGTAATGAGCAGTTCTTC.

The genes are TRBV21-1 and TRBJ2-7; the D call in the table, TRBD2, was not verified against the DNA. TRBV21-1 is listed as a pseudogene. CDR3 length: 15 residues. The chain's CDR3 is CASSKLAGGSYEQYF. The CDR3 DNA reads TGTGCCAGCAGCAAACTTGCGGGGGGCTCCTACGAGCAGTACTTC.

The rearrangement joins TRBV30 to TRBJ2-1; maybe TRBD2 (6 bases). The germline V and J ends were trimmed by 3 bases and 11 bases, with 17 bases remaining between them. The CDR3 is 13 residues long. Germline assignment: CDR1 GTSNPN and CDR2 SVGIG (reference sequence). The CDR3 loop reads CAWSGRANPKQFF. DNA of the CDR3: TGTGCCTGGAGCGGGAGAGCTAACCCGAAGCAGTTCTTC. The variable domain in full, with the rest retrieved from reference TRBV30 and TRBJ2-1, is SQTIHQWPATLVQPVGSPLSLECTVEGTSNPNLYWYRQAAGRGLQLLFYSVGIGQISSEVPQNLSASRPQDRQFILSSKKLLLSDSGFYLCAWSGRANPKQFFGPGTRLTVL.